This T cell receptor beta chain was sequenced during a study of T-cell reconstitution after alpha-beta-depleted transplantation in children. The CDR3 spans 13 residues. V was trimmed by 7 bases and J by 1 base, leaving 13 bases between them. Germline lookup yields CDR1 SQVTM and CDR2 ANQGSEA. A library of TCRbeta sequences, prepared with unique molecular identifiers, was generated. TCRdb re-called the PCR reads with MiXCR, one entry per CDR3 protein. Among some 290,000 distinct CDR3 sequences listed, approximately 9.8% were seen once. The sequences come from PBMCs from the stem cell graft donor, collected from the stem cell graft. This chain uses TRBV29-1 with TRBJ1-2; D not resolved. This sequence originates from a human donor who donated a stem cell graft to a child with SCID. In DNA, the CDR3 is TGCAGCGCGCGAGGACGGGGTAACTATGGCTACACCTTC. This translates into CSARGRGNYGYTF.